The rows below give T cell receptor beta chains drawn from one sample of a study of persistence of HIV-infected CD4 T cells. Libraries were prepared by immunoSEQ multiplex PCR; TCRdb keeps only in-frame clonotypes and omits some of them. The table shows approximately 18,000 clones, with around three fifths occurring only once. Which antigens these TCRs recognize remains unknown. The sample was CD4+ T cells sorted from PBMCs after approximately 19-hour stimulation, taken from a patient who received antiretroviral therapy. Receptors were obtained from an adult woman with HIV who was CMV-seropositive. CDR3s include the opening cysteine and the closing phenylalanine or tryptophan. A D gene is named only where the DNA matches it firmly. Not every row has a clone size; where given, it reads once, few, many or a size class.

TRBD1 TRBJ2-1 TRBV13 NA TGTGCCAGCAGCGCCCGAACAGGGGGCGGGTACAATGAGCAGTTCTTC CASSARTGGGYNEQFF
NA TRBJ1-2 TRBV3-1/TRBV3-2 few TGTGCCAGCAGCCAAGATTACGGTGTTTATGGCTACACCTTC CASSQDYGVYGYTF
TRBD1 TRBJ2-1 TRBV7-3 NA TGTGCCAGCAGCTCGACAGGGGACAATGAGCAGTTCTTC CASSSTGDNEQFF
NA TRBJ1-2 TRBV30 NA TGTGCCTGGAGTGTAAGCGGTCAGAGTGGCTACACCTTC CAWSVSGQSGYTF
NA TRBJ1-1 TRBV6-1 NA TGTGCCAGCAGTGAAGCGCCGGGTTACTCGGCTGAAGCTTTCTTT CASSEAPGYSAEAFF
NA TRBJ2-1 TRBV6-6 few TGTGCCAGCAACACAGCTTACAATGAGCAGTTCTTC CASNTAYNEQFF
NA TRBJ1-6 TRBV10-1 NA TGCGCCAGCAGTGAGTCGCAGGCACCATATAATTCACCCCTCCACTTT CASSESQAPYNSPLHF
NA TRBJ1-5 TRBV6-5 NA TGTGCCAGCAGTTTAGACGGACGGGGAAGCAATCAGCCCCAGCATTTT CASSLDGRGSNQPQHF
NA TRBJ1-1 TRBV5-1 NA TGCGCCAGCAACTACGCCCAGAACACTGAAGCTTTCTTT CASNYAQNTEAFF
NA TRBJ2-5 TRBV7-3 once TGTGCCAGCAGCTTAGGAGGACGGCAGGGCAGAGAGACCCAGTACTTC CASSLGGRQGRETQYF
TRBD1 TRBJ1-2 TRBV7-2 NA TGTGCCAGCAGCTTAGAGACAGGGCTTAACTATGGCTACACCTTC CASSLETGLNYGYTF
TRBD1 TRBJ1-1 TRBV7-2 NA TGTGCCAGCAGCTTAGGGGCCCTTGCCCCGGGACAGGGGTATGCTTTCTTT CASSLGALAPGQGYAFF
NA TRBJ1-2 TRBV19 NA TGTGCCAGTAGTCCCAACAGGGCTGGCTACACCTTC CASSPNRAGYTF
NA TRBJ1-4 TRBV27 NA TGTGCCAGCAGTTCAGTGACACTAGGGGAGGAAAAACTGTTTTTT CASSSVTLGEEKLFF
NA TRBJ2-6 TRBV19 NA TGTGCCAGTAGTCAGGGGGGTACTGGGGCCAACGTCCTGACTTTC CASSQGGTGANVLTF
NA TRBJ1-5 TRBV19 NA TGTGCCAGTAGTATTAAATTTCAGCCCCAGCATTTT CASSIKFQPQHF
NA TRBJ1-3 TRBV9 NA TGTGCCAGCGGTGCGGGGGGAAACACCATATATTTT CASGAGGNTIYF
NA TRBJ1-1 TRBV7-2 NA TGTGCCAGCAGCTTAGTATCAGGGGCCGCGGGCGCTGAAGCTTTCTTT CASSLVSGAAGAEAFF
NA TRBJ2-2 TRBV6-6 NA TGTGCCAGCAGTTTTACCACCGGGGAGCTGTTTTTT CASSFTTGELFF
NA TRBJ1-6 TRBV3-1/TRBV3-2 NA TGTGCCAGCAGCCAAGGGGTGGGTGCGTATTCACCCCTCCACTTT CASSQGVGAYSPLHF
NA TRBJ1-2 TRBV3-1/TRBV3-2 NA TGTGCCAGCAGCCTTTCAGGAAGGGATCGTGGCTACACCTTC CASSLSGRDRGYTF
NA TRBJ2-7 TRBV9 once TGTGCCAGCAGCCCACGGACGGCCTCCTACGAGCAGTACTTC CASSPRTASYEQYF
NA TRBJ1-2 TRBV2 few TGTGCCAGCAGTGAAGATGCCAGGGGCACTGGTGGCTACACCTTC CASSEDARGTGGYTF
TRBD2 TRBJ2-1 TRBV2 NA TGTGCCAGCAGTGTACAGCGGGGGGGGAATGAGCAGTTCTTC CASSVQRGGNEQFF
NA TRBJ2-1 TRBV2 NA TGTGCCAGCAGTGAACTTGTAGGGACGTTCTTC CASSELVGTFF
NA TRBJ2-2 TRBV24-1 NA TGTGCCACCAGTGATCCAAGCCGGACGGAAACTACCGAGCTGTTTTTT CATSDPSRTETTELFF
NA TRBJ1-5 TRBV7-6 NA TGTGCCAGCAGCTTAGTAGCAGGGCAGAGTCAGCCCCAGCATTTT CASSLVAGQSQPQHF
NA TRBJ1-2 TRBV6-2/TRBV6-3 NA TGTGCCAGCAGTTACTCGGTCGGGTTTGGGTATGGCTACACCTTC CASSYSVGFGYGYTF
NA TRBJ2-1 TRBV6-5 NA TGTGCCAGCACTTATTGGGCACTTTACAATGAGCAGTTCTTC CASTYWALYNEQFF